Listed below are T cell receptor beta chains from one sample, sequenced in a study of T cells in Graves' hyperthyroidism and ophthalmopathy. TCRdb reanalysed the multiplex PCR reads using MiXCR and keeps one entry per CDR3 protein. The sample includes roughly 580,000 distinct CDR3 sequences, approximately 15% of them seen just once. What was sequenced was blood. The source is a woman aged 30 to 39 with Graves' hyperthyroidism that later progressed to Graves' ophthalmopathy. The CDR3 runs from the conserved cysteine through the conserved F or W. The D gene is left open where the match is weak. Only part of the rows carry a size: once, few, many, or a class if the clone is expanded.

D gene	V gene	clone size	J gene	CDR3 DNA	CDR3 protein
TRBD2	TRBV10-3	many	TRBJ2-7	TGTGCCATTGGACCGGGACTAGCGGCCCAGGGCGAGCAGTACTTC	CAIGPGLAAQGEQYF
-	TRBV7-8	many	TRBJ2-5	TGTGCCAGCAGCTTAGGAACCCACCTAGGAGGAACCCAGTACTTC	CASSLGTHLGGTQYF
-	TRBV6-1	-	TRBJ1-2	TGTGCCAGCAGTTTTTATGGGGGGAACTATGGCTACACCTTC	CASSFYGGNYGYTF
TRBD1	TRBV7-2	few	TRBJ2-7	TGTGCCAGCAGCAACGACAGGGGGTACGAGCAGTACTTC	CASSNDRGYEQYF
-	TRBV6-2/TRBV6-3	many	TRBJ2-7	TGTGCCAGCAGTTACCCCGACCTCTTTGGGGCTTACGGGAGTTACTCTGGCGAGCAGTACTTC	CASSYPDLFGAYGSYSGEQYF
-	TRBV12-3/TRBV12-4	many	TRBJ1-5	TGTGCCAGCAGTGAAGGCCCAGGGGCAAGAGGCAATCAGCCCCAGCATTTT	CASSEGPGARGNQPQHF
-	TRBV9	many	TRBJ2-1	TGTGCCAGCAGCGCACCGCTAGAAGACAATGAGCAGTTCTTC	CASSAPLEDNEQFF
TRBD2	TRBV2	many	TRBJ2-7	TGTGCCAGCAGCGGGACTACTTTAACCTACGAGCAGTACTTC	CASSGTTLTYEQYF
-	TRBV20-1	-	TRBJ2-1	TGCAGTCGTCGACCCGAAGGGTACAATGAGCAGTTCTTC	CSRRPEGYNEQFF
TRBD2	TRBV10-2	-	TRBJ2-5	TGCGCCAGCAGCGAAACTAGCGGGAGGGGGGAGACCCAGTACTTC	CASSETSGRGETQYF
-	TRBV9	-	TRBJ2-3	TGTGCCAGCAGCGTAAATGGAGGGTCTGCAGATACGCAGTATTTT	CASSVNGGSADTQYF
-	TRBV6-2/TRBV6-3	few	TRBJ1-2	TGTGCCACAACCTTGGGGGCGGTATTCTATGGCTACACCTTC	CATTLGAVFYGYTF
-	TRBV10-2	many	TRBJ2-3	TGCGCCAGCAGTGAGGGTGGGGCAGGGTCCACAGATACGCAGTATTTT	CASSEGGAGSTDTQYF
-	TRBV6-1	many	TRBJ2-2	TGTGCCAGCAGCCTGACGCGGGACCCCCGAAACACCGGGGAGCTGTTTTTT	CASSLTRDPRNTGELFF
-	TRBV10-3	-	TRBJ2-1	TGTGCCATCGATCAGGTCCCCGGGAGAGATGAGCAGTTCTTC	CAIDQVPGRDEQFF
-	TRBV11-2	-	TRBJ2-7	TGTGCCAGCAGGCCAGGGCCGGCACAGCGGCGAGACGAGCAGTACTTC	CASRPGPAQRRDEQYF
TRBD1	TRBV7-3	few	TRBJ2-1	TGTGCCAGCAGCTTATCCGGGACAGGGGTCGCCAATGAGCAGTTCTTC	CASSLSGTGVANEQFF
TRBD1	TRBV20-1	many	TRBJ2-5	TGCAGTGCTGGGGTACAGACAGGGTTTGGTGAGACCCAGTACTTC	CSAGVQTGFGETQYF
TRBD2	TRBV7-8	few	TRBJ2-7	TGTGCCAGCAGCCAGCGGGAGGGCCACGAGCAGTACTTC	CASSQREGHEQYF
-	TRBV7-3	-	TRBJ1-5	TGTGCCAGCAGTTTAGGGTATCAGCCCCAGAATTTT	CASSLGYQPQNF
TRBD2	TRBV10-3	-	TRBJ2-5	TGTGCCACCCTAGCGGAGACGTACCAAGAGACCCAGTACTTC	CATLAETYQETQYF
-	TRBV2	many	TRBJ1-5	TGTGCCAGCACAGGACAATTGATGGGCAATCAGCCCCAGCATTTT	CASTGQLMGNQPQHF
-	TRBV12-3/TRBV12-4	-	TRBJ2-6	TGTGCCAGCAGTTTAGGGGAGGGGGCCAACGTCCTGACTTTC	CASSLGEGANVLTF
-	TRBV7-2	many	TRBJ1-5	TGTGCCAGCAGCTTAAATTTGGAAGTTAGGCAGCCCCAGCATTTT	CASSLNLEVRQPQHF
-	TRBV12-3/TRBV12-4	few	TRBJ2-2	TGTGCCAGCGTCCGACTGGGAAACACCGGGGAGCTGTTTTTT	CASVRLGNTGELFF
-	TRBV7-6	-	TRBJ2-3	TGTGCCAGCAGCTTAGAGTTCCCGGGTGGGACGCAGTATTTT	CASSLEFPGGTQYF
-	TRBV18	-	TRBJ1-6	TGTGCCAGCTCACCAATCAGAACCGAAATCTATAATCCACCCCTCCACTTT	CASSPIRTEIYNPPLHF
-	TRBV12-3/TRBV12-4	many	TRBJ2-1	TGTGCCAGCGGACCAGACAGGAGTTACAATGAGCAGTTCTTC	CASGPDRSYNEQFF
TRBD2	TRBV7-8	-	TRBJ2-7	TGTGCCAGCAGCCCGCGGGTTGGTAGCGGGCCCTACGAGCAGTACTTC	CASSPRVGSGPYEQYF
-	TRBV25-1	-	TRBJ2-5	TGTGCCAGCAGTGAATCCCGGGGTGATCAACAAGAGACCCAGTACTTC	CASSESRGDQQETQYF
TRBD2	TRBV7-9	-	TRBJ2-3	TGTGCCAGCAGCTTAGGGTTGGTAGCGGGATGGTCAGATACGCAGTATTTT	CASSLGLVAGWSDTQYF
TRBD2	TRBV5-1	few	TRBJ2-7	TGCGCCAGCAGCTCGAGCGGGGCCCCCTACGAGCAGTACTTC	CASSSSGAPYEQYF
TRBD2	TRBV4-1	-	TRBJ2-7	TGCGCCAGCAGCCAAGTTAATAGCGGGGCTTCCTACGAGCAGTACTTC	CASSQVNSGASYEQYF
-	TRBV30	few	TRBJ1-6	TGTACCTGGAGTGTATCCCGGACAGTAGTTAATTCACCCCTCCACTTT	CTWSVSRTVVNSPLHF
-	TRBV20-1	-	TRBJ2-1	TGCAGTGCTAGAGAGATCGGGGTCTCCTACAATGAGCAGTTCTTC	CSAREIGVSYNEQFF
-	TRBV28	many	TRBJ1-2	TGTGCCAGCGGACGACATGACTCCAAGGAGGGCTACACCTTC	CASGRHDSKEGYTF
-	TRBV18	-	TRBJ2-1	TGTGCCAGCTCACCCCGGGACGCGGAGTACAATGAGCAGTTCTTC	CASSPRDAEYNEQFF
-	TRBV4-1	many	TRBJ2-1	TGCGCCAGCAGCCAAGTTTCTTCGGGAAACAATGAGCAGTTCTTC	CASSQVSSGNNEQFF
-	TRBV11-3	many	TRBJ1-4	TGTGCCAGCAGCCTGGGACATATTGCAACTAATGAAAAACTGTTTTTT	CASSLGHIATNEKLFF
-	TRBV12-3/TRBV12-4	many	TRBJ2-5	TGTGCCAGCAGTTTAAGGCGGACCCAAGAGACCCAGTACTTC	CASSLRRTQETQYF
-	TRBV7-2	many	TRBJ1-2	TGTGCCAGCAGCTTAGCGGTACAGGCGCAGACTAACTATGGCTACACCTTC	CASSLAVQAQTNYGYTF